Each of the 16 T cell receptor beta chains below was sequenced from the same sample in a study of persistence of HIV-infected CD4 T cells. The immunoSEQ assay was version 4, run in survey mode. The data were produced by immunoSEQ multiplex PCR, yet TCRdb's version contains in-frame clones alone and is incomplete. The sample contains 50,000 to 65,000 clones, about 81% of which appear only once. Cells were stimulated with overlapping HIV-1 Gag 15-mer peptides. Memory cells lacking CD40L and CD69 with high CD45RO were sorted. These TCRs are of unknown antigen specificity. The input for sequencing was CD4+ T cells sorted from PBMCs after approximately 19-hour stimulation, taken from a patient who received antiretroviral therapy. Receptors were obtained from an adult man with HIV who was CMV-seropositive.

The CDR3 spells CATSDITGGVTETQYF. The DNA for the CDR3 is TGTGCCACCAGTGATATAACAGGGGGCGTGACGGAGACCCAGTACTTC. This chain connects TRBV24-1 to TRBJ2-5, with 9 bases identical to TRBD1. The CDR3 consists of 16 residues. Germline CDR1 KGHDR, CDR2 SFDVKD. V lost 3 bases to trimming and J lost 5 bases; unmatched junction nucleotides: 9.

This rearrangement joins TRBV3-1 (or the pseudogene TRBV3-2) to TRBJ1-2, with D perhaps matching TRBD1 (6 bases). V was cut by 0 bases and J by 8 bases, with 22 bases left in between. Germline CDR1 and CDR2: LGHDT and YNNKEL (reference sequence). The CDR3 extends over 17 amino acids. The CDR3 spells CASSQDGGGGGRNGYTF. The CDR3 DNA follows: TGTGCCAGCAGCCAAGATGGGGGCGGGGGAGGCCGTAACGGCTACACCTTC.

The chain uses TRBV4-1 and TRBJ1-5, with 7 bases lining up with TRBD1. CDR1 and CDR2 from the germline V gene are MGHRA and YSYEKL. J gave up 9 bases and V 4 bases, and 12 bases lay outside the gene matches. The CDR3 consists of 15 residues. CDR3 protein: CASSRDRAPERPQHF. The CDR3 nucleotides are TGCGCCAGCAGCCGAGACAGGGCCCCAGAACGGCCCCAGCATTTT.

V is TRBV12-5 and J is TRBJ2-2, with TRBD1 matching 12 bases. The ends lost 6 bases at V and 8 bases at J; junction bases unmatched: 4. Germline loops: CDR1 LGHNT, CDR2 FRNRAP. The CDR3 loop spans 14 amino acids. The chain's CDR3 is CASGQGQGAGELFF. The CDR3 region has the DNA TGTGCTAGTGGCCAGGGACAGGGGGCAGGGGAGCTGTTTTTT. Full variable domain (missing parts from reference TRBV12-5 and TRBJ2-2): DARVTQTPRHKVTEMGQEVTMRCQPILGHNTVFWYRQTMMQGLELLAYFRNRAPLDDSGMPKDRFSAEMPDATLATLKIQPSEPRDSAVYFCASGQGQGAGELFFGEGSRLTVL.

The chain carries TRBV6-5 and TRBJ1-5; no clear D gene. The CDR3 totals 15 residues. V lost 5 bases to trimming and J lost 4 bases, with 15 bases between them. The germline V gene has CDR1 MNHEY and CDR2 SVGAGI. CDR3 nucleotide sequence: TGTGCCAGCAGTCGCAATGGGGTCTCGAATCAGCCCCAGCATTTT. Translation gives CASSRNGVSNQPQHF.

The CDR3 here is CASSWGTGETQYF. CDR3 nucleotide sequence: TGTGCCAGCAGCTGGGGGACAGGCGAGACCCAGTACTTC. The V call is TRBV7-9, the J call TRBJ2-5; 8 bases are shared with TRBD1. The CDR3 consists of 13 residues. Germline V CDR1 and CDR2: SEHNR, FQNEAQ (reference sequence). V trimming: 4 bases; J trimming: 5 bases; junction bases outside the gene matches: 3. Together with reference TRBV7-9 and TRBJ2-5, the CDR3 gives the full variable domain: DTGVSQNPRHKITKRGQNVTFRCDPISEHNRLYWYRQTLGQGPEFLTYFQNEAQLEKSRLLSDRFSAERPKGSFSTLEIQRTEQGDSAMYLCASSWGTGETQYFGPGTRLLVL.

V is TRBV15 and J is TRBJ2-1; a weak D match, TRBD2 (6 bases). The CDR3 runs 13 residues. Between the trimmed V and J ends, which lost 0 bases and 12 bases, there was a span of 12 bases. The germline V gene encodes CDR1 LNHNV and CDR2 YYDKDF (reference sequence). Here the CDR3 DNA reads TGTGCCACCAGCAGAGATGTGGAGGGTAGGCAGTTCTTC. Translating it yields CATSRDVEGRQFF.

The chain employs TRBV18 and TRBJ2-7; D is undetermined. Germline-derived CDR1 and CDR2 are KGHSH and LQKENI. V lost 4 bases to trimming and J lost 2 bases, with 6 bases between them. There are 12 residues in the CDR3. As DNA, the CDR3 is TGTGCCAGCTCACAAACGACCTACGAGCAGTACTTC. Translation: CASSQTTYEQYF.

The CDR3 sequence is CASSRTSRISNQPQHF. The CDR3 nucleotides read TGTGCCAGCAGTCGAACCAGCCGCATTAGCAATCAGCCCCAGCATTTT. V and J are TRBV28 and TRBJ1-5, with no clear D. Germline V gene sequence: CDR1 MDHEN, CDR2 SYDVKM. V lost 5 bases to trimming and J lost 0 bases, with 14 bases between them. The CDR3 totals 16 residues.

The V and J genes are TRBV2 and TRBJ2-2, with TRBD1 as a possible D gene (6 bases). Trimming stripped 7 bases from V and 5 bases from J, with 17 bases between. The CDR3 length is 15 residues. Germline loops: CDR1 SNHLY, CDR2 FYNNEI. In nucleotides, the CDR3 is TGTGCCAGCATCATTGACAGGAGGCTTACCGGGGAGCTGTTTTTT. Translation gives CASIIDRRLTGELFF.

This clone appeared a few times. The V gene is TRBV6-5, the J gene TRBJ1-5, with D maybe TRBD1 (5 bases). The length of the CDR3 is 14 residues. Trimming removed 7 bases from V and 7 bases from J, with 17 bases in between. Germline values: CDR1 MNHEY, CDR2 SVGAGI. The CDR3 spells CASTSGRAGQPQHF. CDR3 bases: TGTGCCAGCACATCCGGCAGGGCCGGGCAGCCCCAGCATTTT.

The V call is TRBV27, the J call TRBJ1-1; D call uncertain. The CDR3 sequence is 15 residues long. V lost 2 bases and J lost 0, with 10 bases in between. Looked up from germline, CDR1 is MNHEY and CDR2 is SMNVEV (reference sequence). CDR3 residues: CASSLGGGMNTEAFF. The CDR3 nucleotides are TGTGCCAGCAGTTTAGGTGGCGGGATGAACACTGAAGCTTTCTTT.

The chain combines TRBV24-1 with TRBJ1-5; 7 bases align to TRBD1. The ends lost 6 bases at V and 3 bases at J; junction bases unmatched: 7. Germline V CDR1 and CDR2: KGHDR, SFDVKD. The CDR3 loop spans 15 amino acids. The CDR3 loop reads CATSQGGASNQPQHF. Here the CDR3 DNA reads TGTGCCACCAGTCAGGGGGGCGCGTCCAATCAGCCCCAGCATTTT.

Comments on this clone: The sample carries other DNA sequences with the same CDR3. The rearrangement joins TRBV4-1 to TRBJ2-2; 8 nucleotides agree with TRBD1. The CDR3 totals 14 residues. V was pared by 5 bases and J by 1 base, with 0 bases of the junction left unmatched. Germline values: CDR1 MGHRA, CDR2 YSYEKL. In DNA, the CDR3 is TGCGCCAGCAGCGACAGGGGGAACACCGGGGAGCTGTTTTTT. It specifies CASSDRGNTGELFF.

V and J are TRBV4-2 and TRBJ1-6; 8 bases align to TRBD1. CDR3 length equals 15 residues. Trimming removed 4 bases from V and 7 bases from J; junction bases left unmatched: 6. CDR1 and CDR2 (germline): LGHNA, YNFKEQ. The CDR3: CASSRLTGDNSPLHF. CDR3 DNA: TGTGCCAGCAGCCGTTTGACAGGGGACAATTCACCCCTCCACTTT.

The V call is TRBV6-5, the J call TRBJ1-2; no definite D call. The germline CDR1 and CDR2 sequences are MNHEY and SVGAGI. The germline V and J ends were trimmed by 7 bases and 2 bases, with 5 bases remaining between them. The CDR3 extends over 11 amino acids. The CDR3 DNA sequence: TGTGCCAGCAACTTCAACTATGGCTACACCTTC. This sequence encodes CASNFNYGYTF.